Below are 15 T cell receptor beta chains sequenced from a single sample in a study of T cells in tuberculosis. Here immunoSEQ multiplex PCR was the method, and the copy in TCRdb shows in-frame clones only, minus some. The sample has 20,000 to 25,000 clones, 85% to 90% seen once. The specimen sequenced was PBMCs. These receptors came from a donor aged 10 to 29 with latent tuberculosis or without tuberculosis infection.

This clone was picked up a small number of times. This sequence joins TRBV6-5 and TRBJ1-2; 9 nucleotides line up with TRBD1. The trim removed 2 bases at V and 4 bases at J, leaving 8 bases unmatched. Germline V CDR1 and CDR2: MNHEY, SVGAGI. CDR3 length: 16 residues. The DNA of the CDR3 is TGTGCCAGCAGTTACACCACCGGGACAGGGAGCTATGGCTACACCTTC. Encoded protein: CASSYTTGTGSYGYTF.

The genes are TRBV27 and TRBJ1-1, with D hard to call. Germline-derived CDR1 and CDR2 are MNHEY and SMNVEV (reference sequence). CDR3 length: 15 amino acids. Trimming left V 2 bases short and J 1 base short, with 11 bases between. The CDR3 loop is CASSLNAPGNTEAFF. The DNA for the CDR3 is TGTGCCAGCAGTTTAAACGCCCCGGGGAACACTGAAGCTTTCTTT.

Comments on this clone: At one boundary the junction diverges from the germline segment, which might be a read error. The chain carries TRBV28 and TRBJ2-7, with 8 bases fitting TRBD1. Germline lookup yields CDR1 MDHEN and CDR2 SYDVKM. The CDR3 consists of 16 residues. The CDR3, as DNA: TGTGCAAGCAAAAGGACAGGGCCCTCGCGGATTGGAGAGCAGTACTTC. Translation gives CASKRTGPSRIGEQYF.

This chain joins TRBV27 and TRBJ1-3; no clear D gene. The CDR3 loop spans 15 amino acids. V was trimmed by 2 bases and J by 3 bases, leaving 11 bases between them. CDR1 is MNHEY, CDR2 SMNVEV, per germline (reference sequence). The CDR3 sequence is CASSLASGFGNTIYF. CDR3 coding DNA: TGTGCCAGCAGTTTAGCATCGGGGTTTGGAAACACCATATATTTT.

The V call is TRBV4-1, the J call TRBJ2-1, with D maybe TRBD1 (6 bases). Germline loops: CDR1 MGHRA, CDR2 YSYEKL. This CDR3 is 17 amino acids long. The V gene lost 1 base and the J gene lost 0 bases, with 13 bases spanning the gap. CDR3 in DNA: TGCGCCAGCAGCCAAGGGGGGCTAGAACGCTCCTACAATGAGCAGTTCTTC. As protein: CASSQGGLERSYNEQFF.

This clone was seen only a few times. This CDR3 is CASSAGEIEPQHF. CDR3 bases: TGTGCCAGCAGCGCGGGGGAAATTGAGCCCCAGCATTTT. This chain links TRBV9 with TRBJ1-5; maybe TRBD1 (5 bases). Trimming removed 3 bases from V and 8 bases from J, with 12 bases in between. There are 13 residues in the CDR3. The V gene's germline CDR1 is SGDLS and CDR2 YYNGEE.

The chain joins TRBV5-1 to TRBJ2-1, with 9 bases that match TRBD1. Germline CDR1 and CDR2: SGHRS and YFSETQ. CDR3 size: 16 residues. Losses at the gene ends were 5 bases for V and 9 bases for J; bases not matched to a gene: 15. CDR3: CASRPIDRGDSGEQFF. In DNA, the CDR3 is TGCGCCAGCAGACCGATAGACAGGGGGGATTCGGGTGAGCAGTTCTTC. The complete variable domain, with remaining parts taken from reference TRBV5-1 and TRBJ2-1, reads KAGVTQTPRYLIKTRGQQVTLSCSPISGHRSVSWYQQTPGQGLQFLFEYFSETQRNKGNFPGRFSGRQFSNSRSEMNVSTLELGDSALYLCASRPIDRGDSGEQFFGPGTRLTVL.

This clone appeared once. The chain is built from TRBV5-8 and TRBJ2-3; 8 bases map to TRBD1. CDR1 is SGHTS and CDR2 is YDEGEE in the germline V gene. The CDR3 has 13 amino acids. The V gene end was trimmed by 5 bases and the J gene end by 4 bases; junction bases not matched to a gene: 3. CDR3 in amino acids: CASRLTGADTQYF. In DNA form, the CDR3 reads TGTGCCAGCAGACTGACAGGGGCAGATACGCAGTATTTT.

The gene calls are TRBV7-2 and TRBJ1-1; D is unclear. CDR3 length: 15 residues. Germline values: CDR1 SGHTA, CDR2 FQGNSA. The V end lost 2 bases, the J end lost 4 bases, and 14 bases lay between the germline ends. Here the CDR3 reads CASSLRRELGTEAFF. The CDR3 coding sequence is TGTGCCAGCAGCTTACGGCGGGAATTGGGCACTGAAGCTTTCTTT.

This rearrangement joins TRBV30 to TRBJ1-2; D ambiguous. V lost 1 base and J lost 0, with 15 bases in between. The V gene's germline CDR1 is GTSNPN and CDR2 SVGIG (reference sequence). The CDR3 extends over 16 amino acids. CDR3 amino acids: CAWSAVLRGSNYGYTF. For the CDR3, the DNA is TGTGCCTGGAGTGCAGTATTAAGAGGGTCTAACTATGGCTACACCTTC.

CDR3 region: CATQGLAGGHTGELFF. The CDR3, as DNA: TGCGCCACCCAGGGACTAGCGGGGGGGCACACCGGGGAGCTGTTTTTT. The gene calls are TRBV10-2 and TRBJ2-2, with TRBD2 identical over 16 bases. Germline V gene sequence: CDR1 WSHSY, CDR2 SAAADI. This CDR3 contains 16 residues. V was clipped by 10 bases and J by 3 bases; unmatched bases: 5.

The chain carries TRBV6-6 and TRBJ2-3; TRBD2 matches at 8 bases. The V and J ends lost 7 bases and 1 base, in that order; junction bases with no gene match: 4. The CDR3 totals 14 residues. Germline V gene lookup returns CDR1 MNHNY and CDR2 SVGAGI (reference sequence). CDR3 region: CASTRGGGTDTQYF. The CDR3 DNA is TGTGCCAGCACCCGGGGGGGCGGCACAGATACGCAGTATTTT.

The V and J genes are TRBV5-1 and TRBJ2-1; a possible D gene is TRBD1 (7 bases). Germline assignment: CDR1 SGHRS and CDR2 YFSETQ. This CDR3 has 15 residues. Trimming took 4 bases from V and 4 from J, leaving 15 bases between them. CDR3: CASSPWGDSYNEQFF. The CDR3 nucleotides read TGCGCCAGCAGCCCCTGGGGGGACAGTTACAATGAGCAGTTCTTC. Full variable domain (missing parts from reference TRBV5-1 and TRBJ2-1): KAGVTQTPRYLIKTRGQQVTLSCSPISGHRSVSWYQQTPGQGLQFLFEYFSETQRNKGNFPGRFSGRQFSNSRSEMNVSTLELGDSALYLCASSPWGDSYNEQFFGPGTRLTVL.

The chain is built from TRBV12-5 and TRBJ1-5, with 11 bases fitting TRBD1. V trimming: 3 bases; J trimming: 0 bases; junction bases outside the gene matches: 16. Germline V gene data show CDR1 as LGHNT and CDR2 as FRNRAP. The CDR3 runs 21 residues. The CDR3 DNA is TGTGCTAGTGGTTTTACCACCAAGGACAGGGGGCGTGGGGATAGCAATCAGCCCCAGCATTTT. It codes for CASGFTTKDRGRGDSNQPQHF.

The chain carries TRBV29-1 and TRBJ1-1, with 9 nucleotides matching TRBD1. The V gene end was trimmed by 6 bases and the J gene end by 2 bases; junction bases not matched to a gene: 16. Germline CDR1 SQVTM, CDR2 ANQGSEA. The CDR3 contains 17 residues. CDR3 loop: CSVGLWTGDLRNTEAFF. CDR3 bases: TGCAGCGTCGGATTGTGGACAGGGGACCTAAGAAACACTGAAGCTTTCTTT.